This TCR beta chain was recovered during a study of breast tumors, draining lymph nodes, adjacent tissues. This clonotype was recorded at least ten times. Its antigen is not known. CDR3 length: 14 amino acids. Germline values: CDR1 SNHLY, CDR2 FYNNEI. Trimming removed 5 bases from V and 7 bases from J, with 15 bases in between. Notes on the study in general: Data only fit, rather than demonstrated, lymph node origin of most tumor T cells. Tumor and nontumor repertoires were significantly more similar in luminal-like than in basal-like breast cancer. Tumors had less TCR diversity than lymph nodes, more than nontumor tissue.

Breast cancer patients provided tissue from their axillary draining lymph nodes. TCRdb re-called the multiplex PCR reads through MiXCR, storing one row per CDR3 protein. The sample holds approximately 100,000 distinct CDR3 sequences, around 20% seen once. The sample taken for sequencing was axillary lymph node tissue. This TCR derives from a female donor with breast cancer. Some clones in this sample may be carry-over from other donors' samples. The V and J genes are TRBV2 and TRBJ1-5, with a tentative D call TRBD1 (5 bases). CDR3 nucleotides: TGTGCCAGCAGTCAGGGTCTCCTCGGGCAGCCCCAGCATTTT. This gives the protein CASSQGLLGQPQHF.